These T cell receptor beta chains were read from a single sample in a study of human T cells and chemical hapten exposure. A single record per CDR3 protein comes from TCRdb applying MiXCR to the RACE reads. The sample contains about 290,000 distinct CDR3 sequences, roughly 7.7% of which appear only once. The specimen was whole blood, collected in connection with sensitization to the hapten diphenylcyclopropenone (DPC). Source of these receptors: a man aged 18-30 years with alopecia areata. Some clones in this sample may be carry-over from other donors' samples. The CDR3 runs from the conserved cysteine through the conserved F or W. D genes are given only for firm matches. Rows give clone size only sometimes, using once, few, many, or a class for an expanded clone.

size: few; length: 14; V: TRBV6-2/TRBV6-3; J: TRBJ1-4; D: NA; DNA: TGTGCCAGCAGTTATAGGCGGAATAATGAAAAACTGTTTTTT; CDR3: CASSYRRNNEKLFF
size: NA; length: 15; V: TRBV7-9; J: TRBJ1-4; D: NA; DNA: TGTGCCAGCAGCTCCAGAGTTGCAACTAATGAAAAACTGTTTTTT; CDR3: CASSSRVATNEKLFF
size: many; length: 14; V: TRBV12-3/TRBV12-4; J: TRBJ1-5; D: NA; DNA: TGTGCCAGCACCCCCGAGATTGGGAATCAGCCCCAGCATTTT; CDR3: CASTPEIGNQPQHF
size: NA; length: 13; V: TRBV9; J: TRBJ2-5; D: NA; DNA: TGTGCCAGCAGCGGGAAGGTCCGGGAGACCCAGTACTTC; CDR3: CASSGKVRETQYF
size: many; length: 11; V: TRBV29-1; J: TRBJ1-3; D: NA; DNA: TGCAGCGTTGAACGTGGAAACACCATATATTTT; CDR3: CSVERGNTIYF
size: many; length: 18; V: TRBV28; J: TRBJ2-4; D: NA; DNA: TGTGCCAGCAGTTTTGACCTAGGACAGCTTAAAGCCAAAAACATTCAGTACTTC; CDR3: CASSFDLGQLKAKNIQYF
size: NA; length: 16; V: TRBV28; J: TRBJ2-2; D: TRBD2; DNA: TGTGCCAGCAGTTTCTCGCGGGGGGCCTTCACCGGGGAGCTGTTTTTT; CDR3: CASSFSRGAFTGELFF
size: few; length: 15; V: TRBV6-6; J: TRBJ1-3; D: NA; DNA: TGTGCCAGCAGTCCAGACCGTCATTCTGGAAACACCATATATTTT; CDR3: CASSPDRHSGNTIYF
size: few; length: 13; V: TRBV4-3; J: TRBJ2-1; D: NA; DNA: TGCGCCAGCAGCGACGCCTACCACAATGAGCAGTTCTTC; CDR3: CASSDAYHNEQFF
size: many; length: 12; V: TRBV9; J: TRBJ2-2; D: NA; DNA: TGTGCCAGCAGCGTAGCTACAGGGGAGCTGTTTTTT; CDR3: CASSVATGELFF
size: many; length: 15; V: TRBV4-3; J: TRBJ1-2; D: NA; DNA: TGCGCCAGCAGCCGAGAAGTCGGGATTAACTATGGCTACACCTTC; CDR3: CASSREVGINYGYTF
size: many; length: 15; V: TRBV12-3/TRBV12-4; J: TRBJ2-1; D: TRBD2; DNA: TGTGCCAGCAAAGGGGCTAGCGGGGGATACAATGAGCAGTTCTTC; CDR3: CASKGASGGYNEQFF
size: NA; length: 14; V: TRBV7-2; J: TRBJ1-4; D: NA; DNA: TGTGCCAGCAGCCCAGCAGGGAATAATGAAAAACTGTTTTTT; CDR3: CASSPAGNNEKLFF
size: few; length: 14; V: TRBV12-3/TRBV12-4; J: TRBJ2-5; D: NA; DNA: TGTGCCAGCAGACCTGGGACGACGCAAGAGACCCAGTACTTC; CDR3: CASRPGTTQETQYF
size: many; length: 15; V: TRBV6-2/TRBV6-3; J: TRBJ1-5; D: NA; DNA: TGTGCCAGCAGTCCAGGGGAGGGGGGCAATCAGCCCCAGCATTTT; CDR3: CASSPGEGGNQPQHF
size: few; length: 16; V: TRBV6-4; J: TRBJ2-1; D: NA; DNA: TGTGCCAGCAGGGTTGACCCCGGCCAGGGGGGGTATGAGCAGTTCTTC; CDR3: CASRVDPGQGGYEQFF
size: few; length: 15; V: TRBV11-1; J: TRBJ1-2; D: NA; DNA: TGTGCCAGCAGCTTAACGAGGGGATTTGACTATGGCTACACCTTC; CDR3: CASSLTRGFDYGYTF
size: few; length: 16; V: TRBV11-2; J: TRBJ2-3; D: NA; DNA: TGTGCCAGCAGCCATATAATGACTGCCGTAGCAGATACGCAGTATTTT; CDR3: CASSHIMTAVADTQYF
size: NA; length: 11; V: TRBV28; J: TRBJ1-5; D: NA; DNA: TGTGCCAGCAGTTTATATACAACCCAGCATTTT; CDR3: CASSLYTTQHF
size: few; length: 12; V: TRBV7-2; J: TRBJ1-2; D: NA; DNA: TGTGCCAGCAGCGGAGAGATTAGCGGCTACACCTTC; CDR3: CASSGEISGYTF
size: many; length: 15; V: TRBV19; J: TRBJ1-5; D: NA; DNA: TGTGCCAGTAAAGAGGCGGGGATGGAAAATCAGCCCCAGCATTTT; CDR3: CASKEAGMENQPQHF
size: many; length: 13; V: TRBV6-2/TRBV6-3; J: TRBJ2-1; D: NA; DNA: TGTGCCAGTTCACCGGGACCCAGCGGTGAGCAGTTCTTC; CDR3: CASSPGPSGEQFF
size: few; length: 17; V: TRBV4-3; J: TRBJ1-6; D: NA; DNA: TGCGCCAGCAGCCAAGATCCGATGAGCTCCTATAATTCACCCCTCCACTTT; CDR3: CASSQDPMSSYNSPLHF
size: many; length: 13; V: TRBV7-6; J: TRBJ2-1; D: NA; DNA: TGTGCCAGCAGCTTATTCACAGCTCATGAGCAGTTCTTC; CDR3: CASSLFTAHEQFF
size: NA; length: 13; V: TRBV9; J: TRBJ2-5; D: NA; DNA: TGTGCCAGCAGCGTAGGACACCAAGAGACCCAGTACTTC; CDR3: CASSVGHQETQYF
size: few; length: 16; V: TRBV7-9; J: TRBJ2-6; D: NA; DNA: TGTGCCAGCATGGAGGACGGGGGCACTGGGGCCAACGTCCTGACTTTC; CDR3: CASMEDGGTGANVLTF
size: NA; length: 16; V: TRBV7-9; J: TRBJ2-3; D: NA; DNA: TGTGCCAGCAGCACCTGGACAGCTCCTAGCACAGATACGCAGTATTTT; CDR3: CASSTWTAPSTDTQYF
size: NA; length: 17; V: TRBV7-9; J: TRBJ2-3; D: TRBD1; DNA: TGTGCCAGCAGCTTACCCGATACAGGGGGCTGGACAGATACGCAGTATTTT; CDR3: CASSLPDTGGWTDTQYF
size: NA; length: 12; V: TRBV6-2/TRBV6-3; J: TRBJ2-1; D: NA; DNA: TGTGCCAGCAGTTACAGCCCCCTTGAGCAGTTCTTC; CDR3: CASSYSPLEQFF
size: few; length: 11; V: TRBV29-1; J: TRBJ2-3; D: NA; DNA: TGCAGCGCCCCCCTTACAGGGCGACGGTATTTT; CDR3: CSAPLTGRRYF
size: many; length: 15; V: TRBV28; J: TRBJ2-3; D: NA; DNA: TGTGCCAGCAGTTTATCCCAGCCCTCCACAGATACGCAGTATTTT; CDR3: CASSLSQPSTDTQYF
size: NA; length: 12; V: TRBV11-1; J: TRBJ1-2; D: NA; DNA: TGTGCCAGCAGCCCGCCCGGATATGGCTACACCTTC; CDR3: CASSPPGYGYTF
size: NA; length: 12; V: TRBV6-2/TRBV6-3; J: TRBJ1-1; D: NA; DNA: TGTGCCAGCAGCGAAGTCCTCACTGAAGCTTTCTTT; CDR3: CASSEVLTEAFF
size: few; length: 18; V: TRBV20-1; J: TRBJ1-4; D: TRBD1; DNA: TGCAGTGCAGCCGGGACAGGGGTTCAACTTCGCTACGGGGAAAAACTGTTTTTT; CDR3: CSAAGTGVQLRYGEKLFF
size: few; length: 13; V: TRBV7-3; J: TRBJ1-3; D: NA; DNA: TGTGCCAGCAGCTTAGCGGATGGAAACACCATATATTTT; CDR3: CASSLADGNTIYF
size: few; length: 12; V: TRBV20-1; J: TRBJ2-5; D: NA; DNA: TGCAGTGTAAGGGGGTATCAAGAGACCCAGTACTTC; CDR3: CSVRGYQETQYF
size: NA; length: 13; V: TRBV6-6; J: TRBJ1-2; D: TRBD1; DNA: TGTGCCAGCAGTCCGGACAGGAGGAATGGCTACACCTTC; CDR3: CASSPDRRNGYTF
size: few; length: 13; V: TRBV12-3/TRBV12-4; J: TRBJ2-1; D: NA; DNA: TGTGCCAGCACCGCGGTCCCCTACAATGAGCAGTTCTTC; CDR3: CASTAVPYNEQFF
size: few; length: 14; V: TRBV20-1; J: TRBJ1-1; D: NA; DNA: TGCAGTGCTACCTTAAGGCGTATGAACACTGAAGCTTTCTTT; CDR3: CSATLRRMNTEAFF
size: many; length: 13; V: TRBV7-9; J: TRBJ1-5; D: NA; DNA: TGTGCCAGCAGCTTTACAGGCAATCAGCCCCAGCATTTT; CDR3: CASSFTGNQPQHF
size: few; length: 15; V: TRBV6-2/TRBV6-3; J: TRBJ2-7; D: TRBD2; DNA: TGTGCCAGCAGTCATGGAGCGGGAAGGGCCTACGAGCAGTACTTC; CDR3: CASSHGAGRAYEQYF
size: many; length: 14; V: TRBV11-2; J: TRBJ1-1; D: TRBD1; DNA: TGTGCCAGCAGCCGGACAGGGAGAAGAACTGAAGCTTTCTTT; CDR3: CASSRTGRRTEAFF
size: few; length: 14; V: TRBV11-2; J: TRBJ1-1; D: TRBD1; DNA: TGTGCCAGCTCACGGATACAGGGGGCCGCTGAAGCTTTCTTT; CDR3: CASSRIQGAAEAFF
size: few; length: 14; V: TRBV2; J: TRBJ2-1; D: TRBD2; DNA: TGTGCCAGCATGCGTCGACTAGCCAGCAATGAGCAGTTCTTC; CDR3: CASMRRLASNEQFF
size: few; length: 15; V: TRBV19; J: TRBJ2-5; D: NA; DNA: TGTGCCAGTAGTATAACGAGCATACCAGAGGAGACCCAGTACTTC; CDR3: CASSITSIPEETQYF
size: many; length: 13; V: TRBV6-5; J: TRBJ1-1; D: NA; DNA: TGTGCCAGCAGTTATTCCTTGAACACTGAAGCTTTCTTT; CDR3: CASSYSLNTEAFF
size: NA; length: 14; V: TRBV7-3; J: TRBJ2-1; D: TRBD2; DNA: TGTGCCAGCAGCTCCGCGACTAGCCCATGGGAGCAGTTCTTC; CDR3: CASSSATSPWEQFF